The 21 T cell receptor beta chains below were found in one sample sequenced in a study of identifying expanded T cells in peripheral blood. The method was immunoSEQ multiplex PCR; TCRdb's version includes in-frame clones alone and lacks a portion of them. This sample yields about 120,000 clones, of which around 84% are seen a single time; 3.3% belongs to the top ten. The sequencing input was blood. The receptors originated from a person between 18 and 70 years old in good health.

This clone was seen a handful of times. The chain combines TRBV5-5 with TRBJ2-5; 10 bases agree with TRBD1. Trimming took 4 bases from V and 2 from J; bases not matched to a gene: 8. Looked up from germline, CDR1 is SGHKS and CDR2 is YYEKEE (reference sequence). The CDR3 contains 16 residues. CDR3 residues: CASSPWTGGRQETQYF. CDR3 DNA: TGTGCCAGCAGCCCCTGGACAGGGGGACGGCAAGAGACCCAGTACTTC.

The V and J genes are TRBV19 and TRBJ2-7, with TRBD2 matching over 11 bases. Trimming took 3 bases from V and 4 from J; bases not matched to a gene: 5. The CDR3 extends over 15 amino acids. Germline V gene sequence: CDR1 LNHDA, CDR2 SQIVND (reference sequence). The CDR3 sequence is CASSMSTSGGYEQYF. CDR3 DNA sequence: TGTGCCAGTAGTATGAGTACTAGCGGGGGTTACGAGCAGTACTTC.

V is TRBV11-2 and J is TRBJ1-4; D remains ambiguous. Germline V CDR1 and CDR2: SGHAT, FQNNGV. The CDR3 has 16 residues. The germline V and J ends were trimmed by 3 bases and 10 bases, with 21 bases remaining between them. The CDR3 bases are TGTGCCAGCAGCTTTGGACCGGAGCGGATGGTGGGAAAACTGTTTTTT. Protein: CASSFGPERMVGKLFF.

This chain joins TRBV27 and TRBJ2-7; maybe TRBD1 (6 bases). The V end was cut by 8 bases, the J end by 5 bases, with 16 bases between. CDR1 and CDR2 from the germline V gene are MNHEY and SMNVEV (reference sequence). The CDR3 has 13 residues. CDR3 sequence: CASRLQGSHEQYF. As DNA, the CDR3 is TGTGCCAGCCGCTTACAGGGTTCCCACGAGCAGTACTTC.

The gene calls are TRBV5-1 and TRBJ1-1; D perhaps matches TRBD1 (5 bases). CDR1 is SGHRS, CDR2 YFSETQ, per germline. CDR3 size: 14 residues. The ends were cut back, 2 bases at V and 2 bases at J, with 10 bases in the middle. The CDR3: CASSFRVSNTEAFF. The CDR3 region has the DNA TGCGCCAGCAGCTTCAGGGTATCCAACACTGAAGCTTTCTTT.

The chain couples TRBV18 to TRBJ1-2; 10 nucleotides match TRBD1. Germline V gene lookup returns CDR1 KGHSH and CDR2 LQKENI. The CDR3 spans 16 residues. The trim removed 4 bases at V and 3 bases at J, leaving 8 bases unmatched. In DNA, the CDR3 is TGTGCCAGCTCACAACAGACAGGGGGCTTGGACTATGGCTACACCTTC. Its translation is CASSQQTGGLDYGYTF.

V usage is TRBV6-1 and J usage is TRBJ2-7; D remains ambiguous. The CDR3 consists of 13 residues. CDR1 and CDR2 (germline): MNHNS, SASEGT. The V and J ends lost 2 bases and 5 bases respectively, with 10 bases between them. CDR3 sequence reads: CASSERHNNEQYF. DNA of the CDR3: TGTGCCAGCAGTGAAAGACATAACAACGAGCAGTACTTC.

The rearrangement joins TRBV5-1 to TRBJ2-6; no clear D gene. This CDR3 spans 14 amino acids. V was cut by 1 base and J by 2 bases, with 4 bases left in between. Germline CDR1 reads SGHRS; CDR2 reads YFSETQ. CDR3 in DNA: TGCGCCAGCAGCTTGCTCGCTGGGGCCAACGTCCTGACTTTC. This codes for CASSLLAGANVLTF.

The genes are TRBV28 and TRBJ2-1, with a tentative D call TRBD2 (6 bases). The CDR3 length is 14 residues. V lost 3 bases to trimming and J lost 8 bases, with 14 bases between them. Germline loops: CDR1 MDHEN, CDR2 SYDVKM. The chain's CDR3 is CASSFYGGRDEQFF. Here the CDR3 DNA reads TGTGCCAGCAGTTTTTACGGGGGTCGTGATGAGCAGTTCTTC.

CDR3 in amino acids: CASSDQRAVAKNIQYF. CDR3 coding DNA: TGTGCCAGCAGTGACCAACGCGCAGTAGCCAAAAACATTCAGTACTTC. The V and J genes are TRBV2 and TRBJ2-4; unclear D gene. V lost 3 bases and J 0 bases, leaving 12 bases between the germline ends. The CDR3 is 16 amino acids. Germline V gene data show CDR1 as SNHLY and CDR2 as FYNNEI.

V usage is TRBV27 and J usage is TRBJ1-4; 8 bases line up with TRBD1. CDR3 length: 15 amino acids. The V and J ends lost 6 bases and 8 bases, in that order; junction bases with no gene match: 11. The germline gives CDR1 MNHEY, CDR2 SMNVEV (reference sequence). CDR3 nucleotides: TGTGCCAGCAGGAAGCCCGGGACAGGTGGGGAAAAACTGTTTTTT. Its translation: CASRKPGTGGEKLFF.

The chain employs TRBV4-3 and TRBJ1-4, with D uncertain. The CDR3 is made up of 16 amino acids. The ends were cut back, 0 bases at V and 4 bases at J, with 12 bases in the middle. Germline V gene data show CDR1 as LGHNA and CDR2 as YSLEER. The CDR3 region is CASSQERFGNNEKLFF. CDR3 DNA sequence: TGCGCCAGCAGCCAAGAGCGTTTCGGGAATAATGAAAAACTGTTTTTT.

This clone came up a few times. This sequence joins TRBV19 and TRBJ1-1; no definite D call. Trimming cost V 4 bases and J 0 bases, with 12 bases left between them. CDR1 LNHDA and CDR2 SQIVND come from the germline V gene (reference sequence). CDR3 size: 15 residues. The CDR3 DNA reads TGTGCCAGTAGTACTGCCCGAGAGGTGAACACTGAAGCTTTCTTT. It is translated as CASSTAREVNTEAFF.

The chain has TRBV10-3 and TRBJ1-3, with D perhaps TRBD1 (6 bases). Germline-derived CDR1 and CDR2 are ENHRY and SYGVKD. Trimming pared 4 bases from V and 8 bases from J, leaving 12 bases between. The CDR3 consists of 13 residues. The CDR3 sequence: CAISGRGSDTIYF. CDR3 DNA sequence: TGTGCCATCAGTGGCAGGGGTAGTGACACCATATATTTT.

V usage is TRBV6-6 and J usage is TRBJ1-2, with D possibly matching TRBD1 (5 bases). V was pared by 7 bases and J by 5 bases, with 17 bases between. The germline gives CDR1 MNHNY, CDR2 SVGAGI (reference sequence). CDR3 length equals 14 residues. The CDR3 loop reads CASNLGGSSYGYTF. DNA of the CDR3: TGTGCCAGCAACTTGGGGGGTTCCTCATATGGCTACACCTTC.

CDR3 nucleotides: TGTGCCAGCAGCATCGGACAGGGAGCCCTCGAGCAGTACTTC. It encodes CASSIGQGALEQYF. The chain couples TRBV11-2 to TRBJ2-7; TRBD1 matches 8 bases. The germline V gene has CDR1 SGHAT and CDR2 FQNNGV. CDR3 length: 14 residues. V lost 5 bases to trimming and J lost 6 bases; unmatched junction nucleotides: 9.

This chain uses TRBV7-2 with TRBJ2-1; D not certain. Trimming removed 1 base from V and 6 bases from J, with 7 bases in between. CDR1 is SGHTA and CDR2 is FQGNSA in the germline V gene. This CDR3 is built from 13 residues. The CDR3 protein is CASSLGAGNEQFF. CDR3 sequence (DNA): TGTGCCAGCAGCTTAGGGGCTGGCAATGAGCAGTTCTTC.

The V call is TRBV18, the J call TRBJ2-3; 8 nucleotides match TRBD2. CDR1 and CDR2 from the germline V gene are KGHSH and LQKENI. CDR3 length: 16 amino acids. Trimming removed 0 bases from V and 0 bases from J; junction bases left unmatched: 2. CDR3 protein: CASSPPGGVSTDTQYF. DNA for the CDR3: TGTGCCAGCTCACCACCCGGGGGGGTTAGCACAGATACGCAGTATTTT. The whole variable domain, filled in from reference TRBV18 and TRBJ2-3, reads NAGVMQNPRHLVRRRGQEARLRCSPMKGHSHVYWYRQLPEEGLKFMVYLQKENIIDESGMPKERFSAEFPKEGPSILRIQQVVRGDSAAYFCASSPPGGVSTDTQYFGPGTRLTVL.

The sample holds one count of this clone. J is TRBJ2-7 and V is TRBV7-9; D gene uncertain. Germline CDR1 is SEHNR and CDR2 is FQNEAQ (reference sequence). Between the trimmed V and J ends, which lost 4 bases and 8 bases, there was a span of 15 bases. The CDR3 is 13 residues long. In DNA, the CDR3 is TGTGCCAGCAGCTCGTTCGGTTCGGAGAAGCAGTACTTC. Protein product: CASSSFGSEKQYF.

The chain recombines TRBV6-6 with TRBJ2-3, with TRBD1 matching 7 bases. This CDR3 region has 15 residues. Germline CDR1 is MNHNY and CDR2 is SVGAGI (reference sequence). J lost 4 bases, V lost 5 bases, and 9 bases had no gene match. CDR3 sequence: CASSKTTGNSDTQYF. CDR3 nucleotide sequence: TGTGCCAGCAGTAAAACGACAGGGAATTCAGATACGCAGTATTTT.

This clone came up once. The CDR3 sequence is CASSESGAGKEQYF. As DNA, the CDR3 is TGCGCCAGCAGTGAGTCGGGGGCAGGGAAAGAGCAGTACTTC. The V call is TRBV10-2, the J call TRBJ2-7; TRBD1 is a possible D gene (6 bases). The germline V and J ends were trimmed by 0 bases and 7 bases, with 13 bases remaining between them. Germline values: CDR1 WSHSY, CDR2 SAAADI. The CDR3 has 14 amino acids.